Following are 10 T cell receptor beta chains from one sample sequenced in a study of blood T cell repertoires in COVID-19. The repertoire was sequenced with immunoSEQ multiplex PCR; TCRdb's copy has only in-frame clones and lacks some. The table includes fewer than 55,000 clones, over 80% detected once. Sequenced material: peripheral blood. The receptor set was obtained from a man between 65 and 85 years old with active COVID-19.

The J gene is TRBJ2-1, the V gene TRBV11-2; TRBD2 agrees at 8 bases. Germline-derived CDR1 and CDR2 are SGHAT and FQNNGV. This CDR3 is 16 amino acids long. After removal of 4 bases from V and 8 bases from J, the junction contained 13 bases not matched to a gene. The CDR3 DNA reads as TGTGCCAGCAGCTCACAGAAACGGGGGGGCCGCGATGAGCAGTTCTTC. This sequence encodes CASSSQKRGGRDEQFF.

The rearrangement uses TRBV7-9 and TRBJ2-2; 7 bases are shared with TRBD2. The CDR3 contains 20 residues. In germline, CDR1 is SEHNR, CDR2 FQNEAQ (reference sequence). With 4 bases clipped from V and 2 bases from J, the junction kept 19 bases outside the gene matches. The CDR3 is CASSWATGTARTRNTGELFF. CDR3 nucleotide sequence: TGTGCCAGCAGCTGGGCAACGGGGACGGCGAGGACTAGAAACACCGGGGAGCTGTTTTTT.

J is TRBJ1-6 and V is TRBV9; D unclear. V lost 0 bases and J 0 bases, leaving 10 bases between the germline ends. In germline, CDR1 is SGDLS, CDR2 YYNGEE. The CDR3 spans 17 residues. CDR3 DNA: TGTGCCAGCAGCGTAGATAGCAGTTACTCCTATAATTCACCCCTCCACTTT. Translation: CASSVDSSYSYNSPLHF.

V gene TRBV12-5 combines with J gene TRBJ2-7, with 10 positions matching TRBD2. V gave up 7 bases and J gave up 1 base; unmatched junction bases: 4. Germline assignment: CDR1 LGHNT and CDR2 FRNRAP. The length of the CDR3 is 14 residues. The DNA for the CDR3 is TGTGCTAGTGCGCCTAGCGGGGGATCCTACGAGCAGTACTTC. This translates into CASAPSGGSYEQYF.

The chain is built from TRBV11-2 and TRBJ2-7; TRBD2 matches 7 bases. After removal of 0 bases from V and 0 bases from J, the junction contained 2 bases not matched to a gene. The CDR3 runs to 15 residues. CDR1 SGHAT and CDR2 FQNNGV come from the germline V gene. CDR3 loop: CASSLEAGSSYEQYF. As DNA, the CDR3 is TGTGCCAGCAGCTTAGAAGCGGGGAGCTCCTACGAGCAGTACTTC.

This chain links TRBV20-1 with TRBJ1-6, with D uncertain. The CDR3 is 14 residues long. Germline-derived CDR1 and CDR2 are DFQATT and SNEGSKA (reference sequence). Between the trimmed V and J ends, which lost 3 bases and 6 bases, there was a span of 12 bases. The CDR3 DNA follows: TGCAGTGCTAGTAGTGTCGGTTCTAATTCACCCCTCCACTTT. Amino acids: CSASSVGSNSPLHF.

This clone was counted a single time. The chain joins TRBV6-2 or TRBV6-3 to TRBJ2-7; D is perhaps TRBD1 (5 bases). The CDR3 sequence is 13 residues long. Per the germline V gene, CDR1 is MNHEY and CDR2 is SVGEGT. Trimming cost V 4 bases and J 6 bases, with 13 bases left between them. The CDR3 region is CASSLGLLGEQYF. The CDR3 coding sequence is TGTGCCAGCAGTTTGGGGCTTTTGGGCGAGCAGTACTTC.

The V gene is TRBV7-2, the J gene TRBJ2-5; D might be TRBD1 (6 bases). Germline CDR1 is SGHTA and CDR2 is FQGNSA. The CDR3 spans 14 residues. The V end lost 2 bases, the J end lost 5 bases, and 12 bases lay between the germline ends. This chain's CDR3 is CASSLTAGVETQYF. Written as DNA, the CDR3 is TGTGCCAGCAGCTTAACGGCAGGGGTTGAGACCCAGTACTTC.

The rearrangement joins TRBV6-6 to TRBJ2-7; perhaps TRBD1 as D (6 bases). The CDR3 has 13 amino acids. The germline V gene has CDR1 MNHNY and CDR2 SVGAGI (reference sequence). Trimming removed 2 bases from V and 1 base from J, with 6 bases in between. In DNA, the CDR3 is TGTGCCAGCAGTTACCAGGGGTCCTACGAGCAGTACTTC. Protein: CASSYQGSYEQYF.

V gene TRBV5-6 combines with J gene TRBJ1-1, with 10 nucleotides matching TRBD1. The CDR3 loop spans 15 amino acids. The junction had 8 bases not matched to a gene; V was cut back by 3 bases and J by 6 bases. Germline V gene sequence: CDR1 SGHDT, CDR2 YYEEEE. The CDR3 loop reads CASSSWTGGISEAFF. CDR3 in DNA: TGTGCCAGCAGCTCGTGGACAGGGGGTATTTCTGAAGCTTTCTTT.